Below, one T cell receptor (beta chain) is given with its context. Its matching antigen is unknown. The data derive from a study of OX40 agonist ivuxolimab in advanced cancers. Across the study: Of the participants, roughly 40% had some prior anti-PD-1, anti-PD-L1 or anti-CTLA-4 therapy, which was allowed. Study observations and caveats: At 0.1 to 3.0 mg/kg, clonal expansion of CD4+ and CD8+ blood T cells had occurred by week 6. Antigens targeted by the expanded peripheral T cells were not determined.

Trimming took off 4 bases at V and 8 bases at J, with 21 bases between the two ends. The CDR3 sequence is 15 residues long. Germline assignment: CDR1 SGDLS and CDR2 YYNGEE. Assay used: immunoSEQ multiplex PCR; TCRdb lists only in-frame clones, some missing. The table lists more than 55,000 clones, about 89% of them singletons. The chain recombines TRBV9 with TRBJ1-2, with D possibly TRBD1 on 5 matching bases. Source: CD4+ or CD8+ T cells sorted from blood, taken in a trial of the OX40 agonist ivuxolimab. The sequence derives from an adult with an advanced solid tumor such as melanoma, head and neck, liver or kidney cancer. The CDR3 spells CASSSAGLGMGGYTF. CDR3 coding DNA: TGTGCCAGCAGCTCGGCGGGGCTGGGGATGGGAGGCTACACCTTC.